These 16 T cell receptor beta chains were sequenced from one sample in a study of neurological immune-mediated disorders. TCRdb redid the calling of the 5' RACE reads with MiXCR, one entry per CDR3 protein. The profile shows about 55,000 distinct CDR3 sequences, around 4.4% of them singletons. The sequenced sample was PBMCs. The receptor set was obtained from a man over 45 with multiple sclerosis.

This clonotype showed up many times. This chain uses TRBV20-1 with TRBJ2-3, with D perhaps TRBD2 (5 bases). V lost 1 base and J 5 bases, leaving 19 bases between the germline ends. CDR3 length: 16 amino acids. Germline V gene sequence: CDR1 DFQATT, CDR2 SNEGSKA (reference sequence). CDR3 loop: CSARALVAPEGDTQYF. CDR3 sequence (DNA): TGCAGTGCTAGAGCCCTTGTAGCGCCCGAGGGAGATACGCAGTATTTT.

This clonotype was counted only a few times. Given a much more abundant clone one base away, this may be a read error. The V call is TRBV12-3 or TRBV12-4, the J call TRBJ1-1; D is ambiguous. CDR3 length: 12 residues. Between the trimmed V and J ends, which lost 6 bases and 5 bases, there was a span of 10 bases. CDR3: CASRERATEAFF. In DNA form, the CDR3 reads TGTGCCAGCAGGGAAAGGGCTACTGAAGCTTTCTTT.

The sample holds many counts of this clonotype. The chain couples TRBV18 to TRBJ2-7, with 10 bases lining up with TRBD2. The CDR3 length is 15 residues. Germline-derived CDR1 and CDR2 are KGHSH and LQKENI. Trimming cost V 5 bases and J 0 bases; bases outside gene matches: 4. The CDR3 nucleotides are TGTGCCAGCTCAACTAGCGGGGTTAGCTCCTACGAGCAGTACTTC. Amino acids: CASSTSGVSSYEQYF. Combining the CDR3 with reference TRBV18 and TRBJ2-7 gives the whole variable domain NAGVMQNPRHLVRRRGQEARLRCSPMKGHSHVYWYRQLPEEGLKFMVYLQKENIIDESGMPKERFSAEFPKEGPSILRIQQVVRGDSAAYFCASSTSGVSSYEQYFGPGTRLTVT.

This clonotype was found many times. The chain carries TRBV20-1 and TRBJ2-1, with 10 bases identical to TRBD2. Germline V CDR1 and CDR2: DFQATT, SNEGSKA (reference sequence). This CDR3 contains 15 residues. Germline trimming cut 5 bases from V and 4 bases from J; bases unmatched to any gene: 8. CDR3 sequence: CSAPPTSGLYNEQFF. CDR3 coding DNA: TGCAGTGCTCCCCCGACTAGCGGGTTATACAATGAGCAGTTCTTC.

A few counts support this clonotype. The gene calls are TRBV6-5 and TRBJ2-5; the D gene is possibly TRBD2 (5 bases). CDR1 and CDR2 from the germline V gene are MNHEY and SVGAGI. This CDR3 has 16 residues. V lost 0 bases, J lost 4 bases, and 15 bases lay in between. The CDR3 DNA follows: TGTGCCAGCAGTTACTCCGGGGTGGGCCGAGGAGAGACCCAGTACTTC. Protein sequence: CASSYSGVGRGETQYF.

The table lists this clonotype with a few counts. V gene TRBV6-5 combines with J gene TRBJ2-1; TRBD2 is a possible D gene (7 bases). Germline values: CDR1 MNHEY, CDR2 SVGAGI. This CDR3 has 17 residues. Trimming cost V 5 bases and J 4 bases, with 21 bases left between them. The DNA of the CDR3 is TGTGCCAGCAGTCCCTTCAAGGGGGGGGGGAGTTACAATGAGCAGTTCTTC. Its protein product is CASSPFKGGGSYNEQFF.

This clonotype was detected ten times or more. The chain carries TRBV7-9 and TRBJ2-2; 8 bases match TRBD1. Germline lookup yields CDR1 SEHNR and CDR2 FQNEAQ (reference sequence). Trimming took 7 bases from V and 5 from J; bases not matched to a gene: 9. This CDR3 region has 15 residues. The CDR3: CASIGEGQGTGELFF. The CDR3 nucleotides are TGTGCCAGCATCGGAGAAGGACAGGGTACCGGGGAGCTGTTTTTT.

The V gene is TRBV11-3, the J gene TRBJ2-1, with D maybe TRBD1 (6 bases). V gave up 3 bases and J gave up 0 bases, with 9 bases separating them. CDR1 is SGHNT, CDR2 YENEEA, per germline. The CDR3 is made up of 15 amino acids. The CDR3 region has the DNA TGTGCCAGCAGCTTCGAACAGGGCTCCTACAATGAGCAGTTCTTC. Translated: CASSFEQGSYNEQFF. The complete variable domain, with remaining parts taken from reference TRBV11-3 and TRBJ2-1, reads EAGVVQSPRYKIIEKKQPVAFWCNPISGHNTLYWYLQNLGQGPELLIRYENEEAVDDSQLPKDRFSAERLKGVDSTLKIQPAELGDSAVYLCASSFEQGSYNEQFFGPGTRLTVL.

This chain uses TRBV20-1 with TRBJ2-2; D tentatively fits TRBD1 or TRBD2 (5 bases each). The CDR3 has 16 amino acids. The V gene lost 0 bases and the J gene lost 6 bases, with 17 bases spanning the gap. The germline CDR1 and CDR2 sequences are DFQATT and SNEGSKA (reference sequence). The CDR3 coding sequence is TGCAGTGCTAGAGATTCCAAGGGACGGAATCCCGGGGAGCTGTTTTTT. Translating gives CSARDSKGRNPGELFF.

This clonotype rates as medium-sized. The CDR3 nucleotides read TGCGCCAGCAGCTCGGGGACTAGCGGGGGCTCAGATACGCAGTATTTT. Protein: CASSSGTSGGSDTQYF. V gene TRBV5-1 combines with J gene TRBJ2-3; 14 bases line up with TRBD2. The V gene's germline CDR1 is SGHRS and CDR2 YFSETQ. V shed 3 bases, J shed 4 bases, and the junction held 4 bases outside the gene matches. This CDR3 comprises 16 residues. Drawing the rest from reference TRBV5-1 and TRBJ2-3, the complete variable domain is KAGVTQTPRYLIKTRGQQVTLSCSPISGHRSVSWYQQTPGQGLQFLFEYFSETQRNKGNFPGRFSGRQFSNSRSEMNVSTLELGDSALYLCASSSGTSGGSDTQYFGPGTRLTVL.

This clonotype was counted at least ten times. The V gene is TRBV6-6, the J gene TRBJ1-1, with 9 bases fitting TRBD1. The trim removed 0 bases at V and 4 bases at J, leaving 6 bases unmatched. This CDR3 is 16 amino acids long. Per germline, CDR1 MNHNY and CDR2 SVGAGI (reference sequence). The CDR3 DNA reads as TGTGCCAGCAGTTACTCCGACAAGACAGGGGGCACTGAAGCTTTCTTT. Its protein product is CASSYSDKTGGTEAFF.

The sample holds many counts of this clonotype. The V and J genes are TRBV28 and TRBJ2-1; unclear D gene. V dropped 5 bases and J dropped 7 bases, with 15 bases sitting between them. The CDR3 length is 14 residues. Germline V gene sequence: CDR1 MDHEN, CDR2 SYDVKM. In nucleotides, the CDR3 is TGTGCCAGCAGTCCCCGACACGCTAGGAATGAGCAGTTCTTC. Protein product: CASSPRHARNEQFF.

This clonotype was observed a handful of times. The V call is TRBV19, the J call TRBJ1-2, with TRBD1 as a possible D gene (5 bases). Germline CDR1 is LNHDA and CDR2 is SQIVND (reference sequence). Trimming removed 8 bases from V and 5 bases from J, with 15 bases in between. The CDR3 runs to 13 residues. The CDR3, as DNA: TGTGCCAGTCGCGTCTCCGGGGGATATGGCTACACCTTC. This translates into CASRVSGGYGYTF.

The sample holds many counts of this clonotype. The chain is built from TRBV5-1 and TRBJ2-7, with D tentatively TRBD2 (5 bases). Germline-derived CDR1 and CDR2 are SGHRS and YFSETQ. The CDR3 runs 15 residues. Trimming left V 1 base short and J 0 bases short, with 11 bases between. This CDR3 reads CASSLTSGPSYEQYF. DNA for the CDR3: TGCGCCAGCAGCTTGACCAGCGGACCCTCCTACGAGCAGTACTTC.

The rearrangement joins TRBV27 to TRBJ2-5; no reliable D call. Germline-derived CDR1 and CDR2 are MNHEY and SMNVEV (reference sequence). This CDR3 comprises 13 residues. Trimming left V 0 bases short and J 5 bases short, with 7 bases between. The CDR3 region is CASSLSRFETQYF. Here the CDR3 DNA reads TGTGCCAGCAGTTTATCGCGGTTCGAGACCCAGTACTTC.

Many counts were recorded for this clonotype. J is TRBJ2-1 and V is TRBV7-3; 9 bases map to TRBD2. This CDR3 region has 16 residues. Germline V gives CDR1 SGHTA, CDR2 FQGTGA. V shed 4 bases, J shed 4 bases, and the junction held 8 bases outside the gene matches. The CDR3 here is CASSSISGSGYNEQFF. CDR3 nucleotides: TGTGCCAGCAGCTCCATTAGCGGGAGCGGATACAATGAGCAGTTCTTC.